The present entry profiles one TCR beta chain with its context. This CDR3 has 17 residues. V lost 5 bases to trimming and J lost 6 bases; unmatched junction nucleotides: 12. Germline V CDR1 and CDR2: KGHSH, LQKENI. Method: immunoSEQ multiplex PCR; TCRdb's copy keeps in-frame clones and lacks some. The repertoire holds 200,000 to 300,000 clones, over 75% seen once, with approximately 2.2% in the top ten. The data derive from a study of blood T cell repertoires in COVID-19. This clonotype was sampled from a woman between 45 and 65 years old with acute or convalescent COVID-19. The chain employs TRBV18 and TRBJ2-1; 11 bases align to TRBD2. The sample comprised peripheral blood. The DNA of the CDR3 is TGTGCCAGCTCATTACCATCGACTAGCGGGACCCCCAATGAGCAGTTCTTC. It yields the protein CASSLPSTSGTPNEQFF.